These 3 T cell receptor beta chains were sequenced from one sample in a study of T cell responses to AZD1222 COVID-19 vaccine. The method was immunoSEQ multiplex PCR; TCRdb's version includes in-frame clones alone and lacks a portion of them. Counted here are 97,000 or so clones, around 89% occurring once; the ten biggest clones make up roughly 2.7%. The specimen comprised peripheral blood, sampled on day 0 of AZD1222 vaccination. These TCRs come from an adult in good health.

This chain connects TRBV24-1 to TRBJ2-1; weak D call: TRBD2 (6 bases). V was pared by 5 bases and J by 6 bases, with 13 bases between. The CDR3 length is 14 residues. Germline assignment: CDR1 KGHDR and CDR2 SFDVKD. The CDR3 reads CATSVPGLLNEQFF. The CDR3 nucleotides are TGTGCCACCAGTGTTCCTGGACTACTCAATGAGCAGTTCTTC.

The chain links TRBV7-2 to TRBJ1-2; 8 nucleotides line up with TRBD1. The J segment lost 5 bases and the V segment lost 2 bases, leaving 7 bases of the junction unmatched. This CDR3 is 15 amino acids long. Germline V gives CDR1 SGHTA, CDR2 FQGNSA. The CDR3 sequence is CASSLKTGAGYGYTF. In nucleotides, the CDR3 is TGTGCCAGCAGCTTAAAGACAGGGGCTGGATATGGCTACACCTTC.

The chain combines TRBV30 with TRBJ2-1; 9 bases line up with TRBD2. After removal of 0 bases from V and 12 bases from J, the junction contained 15 bases not matched to a gene. CDR1 is GTSNPN and CDR2 is SVGIG in the germline V gene (reference sequence). The CDR3 runs 16 residues. The CDR3 protein is CAWSVGSTGLATVQFF. DNA for the CDR3: TGTGCCTGGAGTGTAGGTTCCACGGGACTAGCAACGGTGCAGTTCTTC.